Below, 9 T cell receptor beta chains from the same sample are listed, as sequenced in a study of blood T cell repertoires in COVID-19. Produced via immunoSEQ multiplex PCR; TCRdb's table is partial and in-frame only. The table shows about 410,000 clones, with around 89% occurring only once. Sequenced input: peripheral blood. These receptors came from a woman aged 40 to 50 with COVID-19, enrolled during active disease.

CDR3 nucleotides: TGTGCCTGGACCCGCCCAGGGGCCTCCAATCAGCCCCAGCATTTT. Translation: CAWTRPGASNQPQHF. The genes are TRBV30 and TRBJ1-5, with a tentative D call TRBD1 (6 bases). CDR3 length equals 15 residues. Germline V gene data show CDR1 as GTSNPN and CDR2 as SVGIG (reference sequence). Trimming removed 4 bases at V and 3 bases at J, with 16 bases between.

The CDR3 is CASSFRAGTEAFF. CDR3 coding DNA: TGTGCCAGCAGCTTTCGTGCGGGGACTGAAGCTTTCTTT. The rearrangement links TRBV7-9 to TRBJ1-1, with D uncertain. CDR1 and CDR2 from the germline V gene are SEHNR and FQNEAQ (reference sequence). CDR3 length: 13 amino acids. V shed 3 bases and J shed 5 bases, with 10 bases lying between them.

The chain employs TRBV18 and TRBJ2-2, with D possibly being TRBD1 (5 bases). Trimming took off 3 bases at V and 3 bases at J, with 11 bases between the two ends. This CDR3 spans 15 amino acids. CDR1 is KGHSH and CDR2 is LQKENI in the germline V gene. This CDR3 is CASSPTDSYTGELFF. CDR3 sequence (DNA): TGTGCCAGCTCACCGACTGACAGCTACACCGGGGAGCTGTTTTTT.

The chain recombines TRBV7-6 with TRBJ2-7, with a weak D call TRBD2 (5 bases). Trimming pared 6 bases from V and 2 bases from J, leaving 20 bases between. Germline CDR1 SGHVS, CDR2 FNYEAQ. This CDR3 is 16 amino acids long. The CDR3 loop reads CASSNRAREFAYEQYF. The CDR3 nucleotides are TGTGCCAGCAGTAATCGGGCAAGGGAGTTCGCCTACGAGCAGTACTTC.

This clone is a singleton in its sample. The chain joins TRBV27 to TRBJ2-1, with 13 bases aligning to TRBD2. The CDR3 sequence is 16 residues long. Germline CDR1 and CDR2: MNHEY and SMNVEV (reference sequence). V shed 4 bases and J 7 bases; nucleotides not matched to a gene: 7. In DNA, the CDR3 is TGTGCCAGCAGTTACCTACTAGCGGGGGGGCAAAATGAGCAGTTCTTC. Translating it yields CASSYLLAGGQNEQFF.

This clone was seen once. The chain uses TRBV15 and TRBJ2-3, with 7 positions matching TRBD2. V gave up 5 bases and J gave up 0 bases; unmatched junction bases: 2. The germline V gene encodes CDR1 LNHNV and CDR2 YYDKDF (reference sequence). The CDR3 is made up of 14 amino acids. CDR3 coding DNA: TGTGCCACCAGCGGAGCGGGGAGCACAGATACGCAGTATTTT. Amino acid sequence: CATSGAGSTDTQYF.

Of note for this clone: The sample carries other DNA sequences with the same CDR3. J is TRBJ2-2 and V is TRBV3-1 (or the pseudogene TRBV3-2), with TRBD1 identical over 9 bases. The germline V gene has CDR1 LGHDT and CDR2 YNNKEL (reference sequence). This CDR3 contains 15 residues. V shed 4 bases, J shed 7 bases, and the junction held 7 bases outside the gene matches. CDR3 nucleotide sequence: TGTGCCAGCAGCCTGGGACAGGGCGAAAGCGGGGAGCTGTTTTTT. It codes for CASSLGQGESGELFF.

The gene calls are TRBV2 and TRBJ1-4; tentative D call: TRBD1 (6 bases). The CDR3 is 14 amino acids. V gave up 4 bases and J gave up 4 bases, with 10 bases separating them. From germline, CDR1 is SNHLY and CDR2 FYNNEI. For the CDR3, the DNA is TGTGCCAGCAGTGGGGACAAGCTTAATGAAAAACTGTTTTTT. Protein: CASSGDKLNEKLFF.

The rearrangement joins TRBV5-8 to TRBJ1-5; no definite D call. V was clipped by 2 bases and J by 1 base, with 13 bases between them. Germline CDR1 and CDR2: SGHTS and YDEGEE. The CDR3 extends over 16 amino acids. CDR3 region: CASSFSAGLSNQPQHF. DNA of the CDR3: TGTGCCAGCAGCTTTTCTGCCGGACTAAGCAATCAGCCCCAGCATTTT.